This TCR beta chain was identified in a study of Graves' ophthalmopathy and Graves' hyperthyroidism. A word on this clonotype: Its antigen is undetermined. One junction end disagrees with the germline gene, perhaps due to a read error.

As the template, RNA transcripts were used to amplify TCR beta CDR3 regions. An initial RT-PCR round employing HTBI primers preceded a second-round multiplex PCR. MiXCR was run by TCRdb on the multiplex PCR reads, yielding one entry per CDR3 protein. The sample holds approximately 700,000 distinct CDR3 sequences, about 40% seen once. Whole-study results and caveats: Detected in blood as well were most expanded thyroid clonotypes with frequency above 0.001.

Moderate-to-severe activity, CAS ≥3, NOSPECS ≥4 and a duration under 3 months were seen in donors with ophthalmopathy. Sampling under 12 ml of fresh peripheral blood provided the PBMCs. The length of the CDR3 is 15 residues. Per germline, CDR1 SNHLY and CDR2 FYNNEI. The specimen sequenced was peripheral blood. V gene TRBV2 combines with J gene TRBJ1-5; TRBD1 aligns across 7 bases. This clonotype was sampled from an adult man with Graves' ophthalmopathy. CDR3 amino acids: CASREGFDRDQPQHF. Written as DNA, the CDR3 is TGTGCCAGCAGAGAAGGATTTGACAGGGATCAGCCCCAGCATTTT. Full variable domain (outside the CDR3, taken from reference TRBV2 and TRBJ1-5): EPEVTQTPSHQVTQMGQEVILRCVPISNHLYFYWYRQILGQKVEFLVSFYNNEISEKSEIFDDQFSVERPDGSNFTLKIRSTKLEDSAMYFCASREGFDRDQPQHFGDGTRLSIL.